A single TCR beta chain is shown here with its context. The record originates from a study of blood T cell repertoires in COVID-19. Adults between about 18 and 95 years of age took part from fewer than 30 US areas. Participants were placed into cohorts based on the clinical history they reported. For recovered donors of Cohort 3, there were two negative PCRs, clearance, or symptom resolution. Libraries were prepared by immunoSEQ multiplex PCR; TCRdb keeps only in-frame clonotypes and omits some of them. The sample has roughly 350,000 clones; about 92% are singletons. Sequenced material: PBMCs or T cells enriched from blood (not recorded which). The receptor comes from a woman aged 25-40 years who had recovered from COVID-19.

CDR3 DNA sequence: TGTGCCAGCAGTTTAGAAGCAGGCACATGGAATCAGCCCCAGCATTTT. As protein: CASSLEAGTWNQPQHF. The chain links TRBV28 to TRBJ1-5, with D hard to call. Between the trimmed V and J ends, which lost 2 bases and 4 bases, there was a span of 15 bases. Germline V gene lookup returns CDR1 MDHEN and CDR2 SYDVKM. This CDR3 comprises 16 residues.